This T cell receptor beta chain was sequenced during a study of regulatory T cells in long-lasting Graves disease. This clonotype appeared many times. There are 12 residues in the CDR3. Per germline, CDR1 SEHNR and CDR2 FQNEAQ (reference sequence). V lost 5 bases and J 11 bases, leaving 15 bases between the germline ends. TCR beta libraries were built with iRepertoire HTBI primers and Arm-PCR of CDR3 regions. MiXCR, applied by TCRdb to the multiplex PCR reads, yields one record per CDR3 protein. The profile shows fewer than 400,000 distinct CDR3 sequences, 18% of them singletons. Time point noted: newly diagnosed GD, antithyroid drugs for less than 3 months. RNA extracted from PBMCs served as the sequencing template. It was American Thyroid Association guidelines that determined Graves' disease diagnosis.

The material sequenced was peripheral blood mononuclear cells (PBMCs), taken at new diagnosis, from a patient treated with antithyroid drugs. This receptor was taken from a female donor with Graves disease. The gene calls are TRBV7-9 and TRBJ1-1; D possibly corresponds to TRBD1 (5 bases). The CDR3 sequence: CASSPPRVGAFF. The DNA of the CDR3 is TGTGCCAGCAGCCCTCCCAGGGTCGGGGCTTTCTTT.